This TCR beta chain was sequenced in a study of blood T cell repertoires in COVID-19 (TCRdb year 2020). Broadly, across the study: Collaborator samples came from the United States, Italy and Spain and covered acute and convalescent phases of COVID-19. The prospective study material was composed of cDNA or gDNA derived from T cells, B-cell-depleted T cells, or PBMCs. Subjects who had been exposed to COVID-19, were actively infected with it, or had recovered from it provided the deeply sampled blood TCRbeta repertoires that made up the dataset. A freely available public database, intended as a resource for researchers studying the immune response to SARS-CoV-2, is where the repertoires were released. The samples were drawn from the first 160 participants of the ongoing ImmuneRACE study and from 1,254 subjects provided by 6 global collaborators. The sample metadata nearly always contained a de-identified subject ID, COVID-19 status, age in years and sex. Where available, HLA class I and class II types were obtained from metadata supplied by the sample provider rather than from assay-based typing. What the research found in general, with its limitations: The amount of clinical and demographic metadata varied by source and participant and was provided uncurated.

One collaborating source in Seattle enrolled patients during active infection and followed them longitudinally through the course of disease. Collaborating institutions collected whole blood in K2EDTA tubes following their own protocols. Collaborator samples were shipped for TCRbeta analysis as frozen whole blood, isolated PBMCs, or DNA extracted from either sample type. Concerning this clone: Its antigen is still unknown. The sample holds no much larger clone one base away, and base qualities are not on file.

The CDR3 covers 12 residues, taking in both the cysteine and the phenylalanine. The read is trimmed to its CDR3 DNA, 36 bases read in frame from base 1. The germline V gene gives CDR1 as SQVTM and CDR2 as ANQGSEA. From V the trimming removes 5 bases and from J it removes 1 base, while the gene matches leave 1 base of the junction unaccounted for. TCRbeta CDR3 regions were amplified from genomic DNA using the immunoSEQ Assay, a bias-controlled multiplex PCR. The published analysis was carried out like this. Within the assay, amplification of reference gene primers was used to estimate how many nucleated cells each sample contained. To quantify the absolute abundance of each unique TCRbeta CDR3 rearrangement, sequence reads were collapsed and filtered. For each sample, productive Simpson clonality was calculated by taking the square root of Simpson's diversity index across productive rearrangements. Not all clones reach the TCRdb copy of this immuneACCESS table, which keeps in-frame sequences only. Checked studies attribute under half of the gap to unresolved V genes and leave the rest unexplained. The V and J calls and clone size are taken from that table; D and trimming were inferred from the DNA. This sample lists some 190,000 clones; about 80% were detected once. The ten largest clones represent around 8% of the sample.

Sequencing was performed on peripheral blood. The source of this sequence is a woman aged 55-70 years with COVID-19, enrolled during active disease. The chain uses TRBV29-1 and TRBJ1-1; 7 of the junction bases match TRBD1. The DNA reads as follows: TGCAGCGTTCACAGGGGGAACACTGAAGCTTTCTTT. Translated, this is CSVHRGNTEAFF.